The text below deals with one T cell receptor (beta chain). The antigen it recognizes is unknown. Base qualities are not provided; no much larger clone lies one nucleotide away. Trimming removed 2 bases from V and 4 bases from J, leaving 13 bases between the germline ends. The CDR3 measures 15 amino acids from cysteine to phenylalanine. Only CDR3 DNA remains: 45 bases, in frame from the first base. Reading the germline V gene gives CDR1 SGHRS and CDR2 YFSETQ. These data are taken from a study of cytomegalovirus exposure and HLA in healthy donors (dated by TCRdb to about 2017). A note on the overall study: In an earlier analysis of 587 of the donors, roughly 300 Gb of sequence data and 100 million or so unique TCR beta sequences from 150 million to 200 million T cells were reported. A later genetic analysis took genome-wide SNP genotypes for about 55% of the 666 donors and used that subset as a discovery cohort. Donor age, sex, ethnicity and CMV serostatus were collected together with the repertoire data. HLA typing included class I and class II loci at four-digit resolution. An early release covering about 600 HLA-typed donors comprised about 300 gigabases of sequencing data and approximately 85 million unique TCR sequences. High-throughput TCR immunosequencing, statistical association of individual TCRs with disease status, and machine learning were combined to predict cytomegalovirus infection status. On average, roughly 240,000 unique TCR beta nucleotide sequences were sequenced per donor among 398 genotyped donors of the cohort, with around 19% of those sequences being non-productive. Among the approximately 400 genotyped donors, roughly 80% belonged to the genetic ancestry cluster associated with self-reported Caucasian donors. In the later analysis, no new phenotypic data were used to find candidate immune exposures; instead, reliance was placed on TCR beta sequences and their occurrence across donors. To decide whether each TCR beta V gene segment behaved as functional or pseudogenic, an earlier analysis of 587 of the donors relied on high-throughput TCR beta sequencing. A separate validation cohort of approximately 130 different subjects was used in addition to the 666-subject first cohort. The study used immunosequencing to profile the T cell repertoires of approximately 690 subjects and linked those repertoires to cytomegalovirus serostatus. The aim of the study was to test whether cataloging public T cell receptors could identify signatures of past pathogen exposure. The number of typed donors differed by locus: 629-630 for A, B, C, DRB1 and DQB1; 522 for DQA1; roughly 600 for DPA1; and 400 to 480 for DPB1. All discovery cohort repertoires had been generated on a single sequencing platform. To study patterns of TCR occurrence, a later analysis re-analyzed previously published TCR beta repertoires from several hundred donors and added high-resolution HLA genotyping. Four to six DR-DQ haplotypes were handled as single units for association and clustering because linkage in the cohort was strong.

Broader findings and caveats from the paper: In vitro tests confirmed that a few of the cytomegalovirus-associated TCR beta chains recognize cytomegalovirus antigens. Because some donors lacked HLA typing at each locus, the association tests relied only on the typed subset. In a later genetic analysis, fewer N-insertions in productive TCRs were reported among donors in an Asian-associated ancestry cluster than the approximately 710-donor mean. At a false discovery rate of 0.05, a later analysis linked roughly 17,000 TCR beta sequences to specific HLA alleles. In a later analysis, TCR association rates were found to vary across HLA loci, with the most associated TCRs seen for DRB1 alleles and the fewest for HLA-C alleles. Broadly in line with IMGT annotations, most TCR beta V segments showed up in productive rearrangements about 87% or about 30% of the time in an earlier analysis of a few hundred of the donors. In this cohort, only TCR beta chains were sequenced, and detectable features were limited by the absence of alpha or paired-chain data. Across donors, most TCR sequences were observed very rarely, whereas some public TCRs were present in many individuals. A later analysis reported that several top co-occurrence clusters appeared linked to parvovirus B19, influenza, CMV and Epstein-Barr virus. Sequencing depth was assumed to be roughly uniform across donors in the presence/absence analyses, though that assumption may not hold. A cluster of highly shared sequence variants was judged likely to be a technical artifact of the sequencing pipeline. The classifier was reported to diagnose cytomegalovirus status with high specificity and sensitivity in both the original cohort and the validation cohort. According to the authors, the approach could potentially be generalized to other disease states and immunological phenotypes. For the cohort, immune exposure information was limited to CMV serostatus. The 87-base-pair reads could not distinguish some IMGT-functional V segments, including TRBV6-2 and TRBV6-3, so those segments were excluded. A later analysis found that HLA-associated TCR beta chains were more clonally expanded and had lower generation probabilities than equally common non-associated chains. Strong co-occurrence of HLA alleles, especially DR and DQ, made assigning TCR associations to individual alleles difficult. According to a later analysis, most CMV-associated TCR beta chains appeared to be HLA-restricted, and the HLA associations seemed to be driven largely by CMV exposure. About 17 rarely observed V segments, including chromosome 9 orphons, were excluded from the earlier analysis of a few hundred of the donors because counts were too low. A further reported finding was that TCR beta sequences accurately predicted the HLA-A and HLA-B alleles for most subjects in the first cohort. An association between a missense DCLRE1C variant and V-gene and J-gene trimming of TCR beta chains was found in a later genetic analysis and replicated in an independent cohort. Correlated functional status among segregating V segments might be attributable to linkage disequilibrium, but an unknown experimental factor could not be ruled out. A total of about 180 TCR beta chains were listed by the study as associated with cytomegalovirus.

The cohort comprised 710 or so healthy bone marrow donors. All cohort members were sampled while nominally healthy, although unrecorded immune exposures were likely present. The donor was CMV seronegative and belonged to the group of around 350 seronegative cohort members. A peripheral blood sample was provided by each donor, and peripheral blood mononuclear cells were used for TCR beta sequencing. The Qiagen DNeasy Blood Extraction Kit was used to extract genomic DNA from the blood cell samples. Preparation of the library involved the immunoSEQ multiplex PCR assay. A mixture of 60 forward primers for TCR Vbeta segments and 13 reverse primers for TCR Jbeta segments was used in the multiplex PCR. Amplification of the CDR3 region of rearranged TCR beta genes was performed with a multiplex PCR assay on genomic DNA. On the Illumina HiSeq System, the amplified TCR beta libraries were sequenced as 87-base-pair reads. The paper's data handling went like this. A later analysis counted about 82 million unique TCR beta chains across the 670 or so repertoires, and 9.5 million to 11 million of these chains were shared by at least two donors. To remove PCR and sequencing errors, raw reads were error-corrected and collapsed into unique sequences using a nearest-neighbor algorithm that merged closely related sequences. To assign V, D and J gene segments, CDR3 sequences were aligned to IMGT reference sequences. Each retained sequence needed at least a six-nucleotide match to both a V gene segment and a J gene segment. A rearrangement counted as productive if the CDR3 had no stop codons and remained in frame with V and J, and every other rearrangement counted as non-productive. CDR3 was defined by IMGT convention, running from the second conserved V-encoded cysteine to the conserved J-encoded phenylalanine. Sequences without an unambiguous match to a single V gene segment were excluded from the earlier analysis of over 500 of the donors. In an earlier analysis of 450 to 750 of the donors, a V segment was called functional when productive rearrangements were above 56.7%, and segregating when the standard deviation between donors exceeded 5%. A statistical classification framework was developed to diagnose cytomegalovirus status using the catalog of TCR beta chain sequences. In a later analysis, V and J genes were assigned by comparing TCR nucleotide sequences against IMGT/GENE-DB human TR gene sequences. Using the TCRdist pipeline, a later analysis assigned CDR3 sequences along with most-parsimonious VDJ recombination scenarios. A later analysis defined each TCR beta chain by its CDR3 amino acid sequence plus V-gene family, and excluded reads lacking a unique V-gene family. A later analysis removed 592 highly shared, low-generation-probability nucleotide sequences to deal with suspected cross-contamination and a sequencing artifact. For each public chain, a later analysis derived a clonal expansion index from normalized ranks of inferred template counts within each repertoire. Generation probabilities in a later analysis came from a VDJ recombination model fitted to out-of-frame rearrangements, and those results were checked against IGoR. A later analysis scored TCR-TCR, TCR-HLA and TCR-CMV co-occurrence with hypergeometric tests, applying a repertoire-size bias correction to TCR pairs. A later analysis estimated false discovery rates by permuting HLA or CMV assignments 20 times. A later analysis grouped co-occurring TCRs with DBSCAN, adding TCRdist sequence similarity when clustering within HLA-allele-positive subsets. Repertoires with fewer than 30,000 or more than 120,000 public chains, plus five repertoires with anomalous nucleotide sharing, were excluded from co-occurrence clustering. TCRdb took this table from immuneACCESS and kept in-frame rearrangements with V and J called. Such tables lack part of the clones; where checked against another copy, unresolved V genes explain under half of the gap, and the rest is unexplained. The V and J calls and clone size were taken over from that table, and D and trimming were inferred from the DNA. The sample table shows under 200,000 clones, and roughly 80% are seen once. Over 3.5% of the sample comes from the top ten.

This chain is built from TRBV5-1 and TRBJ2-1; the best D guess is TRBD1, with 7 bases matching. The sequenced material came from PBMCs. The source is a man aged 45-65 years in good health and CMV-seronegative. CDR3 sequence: CASSFWRGRYNEQFF. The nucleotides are TGCGCCAGCAGCTTTTGGAGGGGGCGATACAATGAGCAGTTCTTC. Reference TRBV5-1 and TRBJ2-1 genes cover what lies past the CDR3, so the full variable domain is KAGVTQTPRYLIKTRGQQVTLSCSPISGHRSVSWYQQTPGQGLQFLFEYFSETQRNKGNFPGRFSGRQFSNSRSEMNVSTLELGDSALYLCASSFWRGRYNEQFFGPGTRLTVL.